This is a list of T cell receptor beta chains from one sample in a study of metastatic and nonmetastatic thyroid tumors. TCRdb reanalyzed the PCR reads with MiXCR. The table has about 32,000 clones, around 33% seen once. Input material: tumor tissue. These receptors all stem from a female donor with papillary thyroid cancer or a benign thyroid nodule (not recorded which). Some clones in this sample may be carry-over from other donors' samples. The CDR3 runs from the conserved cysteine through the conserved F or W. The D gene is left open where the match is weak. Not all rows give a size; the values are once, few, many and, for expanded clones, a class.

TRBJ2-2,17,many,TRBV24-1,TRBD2,TGTGCCACCAGTCGCGGGGGGATGGCAGCCAACACCGGGGAGCTGTTTTTT,CATSRGGMAANTGELFF
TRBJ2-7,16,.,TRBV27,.,TGTGCCAGCAGTCCAGGGACCGAGGGAAGTTCCTACGAGCAGTACTTC,CASSPGTEGSSYEQYF
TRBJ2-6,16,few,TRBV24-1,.,TGTGCCACCAGTGAGACAGCTATCTCTGGGGCCAACGTCCTGACTTTC,CATSETAISGANVLTF
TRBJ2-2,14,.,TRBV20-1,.,TGCAGTGCCCCTACACCCCTTGGAGCCGGGGAGCTGTTTTTT,CSAPTPLGAGELFF
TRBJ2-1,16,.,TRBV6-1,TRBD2,TGTGCCAGCAGTGAACTAGCGGGAGCCGGGCACAATGAGCAGTTCTTC,CASSELAGAGHNEQFF
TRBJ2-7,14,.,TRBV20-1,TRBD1,TGCAGTGCGAGCTCCTGGACAGGGACGTACGAGCAGTACTTC,CSASSWTGTYEQYF
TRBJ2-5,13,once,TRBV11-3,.,TGTGCCAGCAGTGGGTTGGACCAAGAGACCCAGTACTTC,CASSGLDQETQYF
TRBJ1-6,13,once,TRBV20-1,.,TGCAGTGCTAGAACAGGGATTGAATCACCCCTCCACTTT,CSARTGIESPLHF
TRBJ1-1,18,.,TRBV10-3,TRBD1,TGTGCCATCAGTCAACCGGATAGACAGGGATTCATGAACACTGAAGCTTTCTTT,CAISQPDRQGFMNTEAFF
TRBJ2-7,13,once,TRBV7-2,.,TGTGCCAGCAGCTTCAAGGGGGGCTACGAGCAGTACTTC,CASSFKGGYEQYF